These T cell receptor beta chains were read from a single sample in a study of human T cells and chemical hapten exposure. TCRdb processed the RACE reads anew with MiXCR; each CDR3 protein has one entry. Of about 110,000 distinct CDR3 sequences detected, 9.2% appear once; the ten largest clones hold approximately 3%. Sequences were derived from whole blood, sampled in connection with sensitization to the hapten diphenylcyclopropenone (DPC). Receptor source: a woman between 40 and 55 years old with alopecia areata. Some clones in this sample may be carry-over from other donors' samples. Both conserved end residues are trimmed from each CDR3. The order of the fields is V gene, CDR3 length, J gene, CDR3 protein.

TRBV29-1,11,TRBJ2-5,SVDPGQGETQY
TRBV5-1,11,TRBJ1-1,ASSLVRGSEAF
TRBV7-2,10,TRBJ1-2,ASSPGQRGYT
TRBV7-2,13,TRBJ2-7,ASSPGGGRGREQY
TRBV6-6,17,TRBJ1-6,ASSYSSSGVSSYNSPLH
TRBV27,13,TRBJ1-2,ASIPRPGLDYGYT
TRBV6-2/TRBV6-3,12,TRBJ2-7,ASSLGTSSYEQY
TRBV20-1,11,TRBJ1-5,SAHRTGNQPQH
TRBV1,11,TRBJ2-5,TSSQNLDINQY
TRBV7-9,11,TRBJ1-6,ASSETRNSPLH
TRBV2,12,TRBJ2-5,ASSNNRRGETQY
TRBV27,9,TRBJ2-7,ASSRAHEQY
TRBV2,13,TRBJ1-2,ASSEVGQGIFGYT
TRBV7-8,12,TRBJ2-7,ASSLGALMDEQY
TRBV15,13,TRBJ2-6,ATSRELGGANVLT
TRBV4-1,11,TRBJ1-5,ASSQDWTKPQH
TRBV7-9,11,TRBJ1-1,ASSAGWSTEAF
TRBV6-2/TRBV6-3,13,TRBJ2-7,ASSYSTGRTYEQY
TRBV27,11,TRBJ2-1,ASSLGGDNEQF
TRBV29-1,9,TRBJ1-2,SVRGGNGYT
TRBV28,12,TRBJ2-7,ASSPRGPGEEQY
TRBV6-2/TRBV6-3,14,TRBJ2-5,ASTVTPLGTQETQY
TRBV6-6,12,TRBJ2-5,ASRRTGTEETQY
TRBV7-2,12,TRBJ1-2,ASSSLTVNYGYT
TRBV20-1,12,TRBJ1-5,SASSQYSNQPQH
TRBV20-1,12,TRBJ2-1,SALGLAGGPRQF
TRBV7-9,13,TRBJ2-3,ASSPRRGDTDTQY
TRBV6-2/TRBV6-3,14,TRBJ2-4,ASSYPLTSGRNIQY
TRBV7-3,13,TRBJ2-1,ASSSTGHSYNEQF
TRBV29-1,11,TRBJ1-1,SVEVTRNTEAF
TRBV29-1,10,TRBJ1-4,SVEGPRGKLF
TRBV28,13,TRBJ1-5,ASSTPGGGNQPQH
TRBV6-2/TRBV6-3,10,TRBJ2-7,ASRRSSYEQY
TRBV12-3/TRBV12-4,13,TRBJ2-1,ASSSPGTSYNEQF
TRBV24-1,12,TRBJ1-1,ATSDAGIGTEAF
TRBV30,11,TRBJ1-5,AWAHDGNQPQH
TRBV7-9,14,TRBJ1-2,ASSLDWGQADYGYT
TRBV2,10,TRBJ1-2,ASSETGYGYT
TRBV7-3,14,TRBJ2-2,ASSPSLAGRTGELF
TRBV5-1,10,TRBJ2-5,ASSLGYETQY
TRBV5-4,10,TRBJ2-3,ASRKGGSTQY
TRBV6-2/TRBV6-3,12,TRBJ1-1,ASKIQGGGTEAF
TRBV9,12,TRBJ1-2,ASTIGGGTYGYT
TRBV20-1,11,TRBJ2-4,SAPDAGKNIQY
TRBV6-1,13,TRBJ2-3,ASSEWGQGKDTQY
TRBV5-4,13,TRBJ2-3,ASSAGGLYTDTQY
TRBV12-3/TRBV12-4,12,TRBJ2-2,ASRDLANTGELF
TRBV7-2,13,TRBJ2-7,ASSPPQGVSYEQY
TRBV7-8,13,TRBJ2-3,ASSPGGRGRGSQY
TRBV29-1,10,TRBJ1-5,SVRGSNQPQH
TRBV16,15,TRBJ1-5,ASSQLSQGALDQPQH